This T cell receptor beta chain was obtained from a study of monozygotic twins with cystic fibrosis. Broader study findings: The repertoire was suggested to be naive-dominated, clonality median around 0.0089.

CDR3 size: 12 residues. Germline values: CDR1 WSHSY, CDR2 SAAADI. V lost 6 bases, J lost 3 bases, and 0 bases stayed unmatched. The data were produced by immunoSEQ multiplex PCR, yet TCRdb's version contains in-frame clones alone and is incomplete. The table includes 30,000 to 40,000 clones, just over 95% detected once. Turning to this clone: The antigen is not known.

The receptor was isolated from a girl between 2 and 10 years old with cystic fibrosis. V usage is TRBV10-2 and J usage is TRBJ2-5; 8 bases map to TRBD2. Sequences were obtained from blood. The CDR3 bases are TGCGCCAGCAGGGGACTAGAAGAGACCCAGTACTTC. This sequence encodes CASRGLEETQYF.